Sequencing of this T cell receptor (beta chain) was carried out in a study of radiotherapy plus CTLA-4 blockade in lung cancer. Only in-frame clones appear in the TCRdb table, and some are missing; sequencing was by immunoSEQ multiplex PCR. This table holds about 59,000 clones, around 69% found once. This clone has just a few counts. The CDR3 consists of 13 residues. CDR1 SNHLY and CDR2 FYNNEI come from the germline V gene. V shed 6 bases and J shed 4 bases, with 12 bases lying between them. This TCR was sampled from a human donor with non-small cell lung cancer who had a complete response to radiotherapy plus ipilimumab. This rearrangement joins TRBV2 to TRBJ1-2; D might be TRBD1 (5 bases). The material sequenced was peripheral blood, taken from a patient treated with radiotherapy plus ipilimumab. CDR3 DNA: TGTGCCAGCAGCCGACAGACCAGCTATGGCTACACCTTC. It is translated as CASSRQTSYGYTF.